A selection of T cell receptor beta chains follows, all from one sample in a study of OX40 agonist ivuxolimab in advanced cancers. Only in-frame clones appear in the TCRdb table, and some are missing; sequencing was by immunoSEQ multiplex PCR. The table records 40,000 to 45,000 clones, 70% to 90% of them present only once. The sample was CD4+ or CD8+ T cells sorted from blood, taken in a trial of the OX40 agonist ivuxolimab. The receptors were sampled from an adult with an advanced solid tumor such as melanoma, head and neck, liver or kidney cancer. The CDR3 runs from the conserved cysteine through the conserved F or W. Fields, in order: CDR3 protein, clone size, V gene. Not every row has a clone size; where given, it reads once, few, many or a size class.

CDR3: CASSFSLNPNEKLFF; size: .; V: TRBV7-9
CDR3: CASRRSESQHF; size: .; V: TRBV6-1
CDR3: CASSFRQNTEAFF; size: .; V: TRBV5-1
CDR3: CASNNRGRGETEAFF; size: .; V: TRBV13
CDR3: CASSPRTMGEQYF; size: .; V: TRBV9
CDR3: CASSPSNAPAYNEQFF; size: .; V: TRBV7-3
CDR3: CASSPSQPNEKLFF; size: .; V: TRBV18
CDR3: CASTRTSGRAETQYF; size: .; V: TRBV5-1
CDR3: CASNPGQGVGEDYF; size: .; V: TRBV7-9
CDR3: CASSESASGTTDTQYF; size: .; V: TRBV10-1
CDR3: CASSPKQLPTSQANIQYF; size: .; V: TRBV18
CDR3: CASRDEKHSGTSYEQYF; size: .; V: TRBV28
CDR3: CASSFQQGGYQPQHF; size: .; V: TRBV28
CDR3: CASSQEVGRGIGYTF; size: .; V: TRBV14
CDR3: CASSQGREETQYF; size: .; V: TRBV14
CDR3: CASSYRPGQGGEKLFF; size: .; V: TRBV28
CDR3: CASRLPWRGSGANVLTF; size: .; V: TRBV7-8
CDR3: CASTSGLATGELFF; size: few; V: TRBV2
CDR3: CASSAQTGFIEKLFF; size: .; V: TRBV2
CDR3: CAISDGTVSNQPQHF; size: few; V: TRBV10-3